This TCR beta chain comes out of a study of circulating tumor DNA in untreated peripheral T-cell lymphoma. As to this clone: The antigen is unknown.

Tumor tissue was collected at baseline, before treatment began. From germline, CDR1 is MDHEN and CDR2 SYDVKM. The CDR3 has 13 residues. The V and J ends lost 5 bases and 8 bases respectively, with 15 bases between them. Generated by immunoSEQ multiplex PCR, the TCRdb table keeps only in-frame clones and is missing some. Among thousands of clones listed, 77% were seen once. The study's findings and limits: Baseline tissues yielded roughly 88% and baseline serum around 65% tumor-specific clonotype detection.

This sequence joins TRBV28 and TRBJ1-2; D call uncertain. Sequences were obtained from tumor tissue. The origin of this receptor is a human donor with peripheral T-cell lymphoma. The CDR3 sequence is CASSRGVMEGYTF. CDR3 DNA sequence: TGTGCCAGCAGTCGGGGAGTTATGGAGGGCTACACCTTC.